A single sample gave rise to the 24 T cell receptor beta chains below, sequenced in a study of T cells in Graves' hyperthyroidism and ophthalmopathy. Amplification yielded TCR beta CDR3 regions, with RNA transcripts as the source. The HTBI primer set served for first-round RT-PCR of the TCR CDR3. Each CDR3 protein gets one entry after TCRdb re-called the multiplex PCR reads with MiXCR. Of 370,000 or so distinct CDR3 sequences listed, 15% to 17% were seen once; the top ten hold 28%. The sequenced sample was blood. The receptors were sampled from a woman aged 18-35 years with Graves' hyperthyroidism that later progressed to Graves' ophthalmopathy.

V and J are TRBV6-4 and TRBJ2-7; TRBD1 aligns across 9 bases. The CDR3 loop spans 15 amino acids. Germline CDR1 reads MRHNA; CDR2 reads SNTAGT. With 5 bases clipped from V and 5 bases from J, the junction kept 10 bases outside the gene matches. CDR3 residues: CASSPPGTGNHEQYF. CDR3 sequence (DNA): TGTGCCAGCAGTCCTCCCGGGACAGGGAACCACGAGCAGTACTTC.

This clonotype was seen repeatedly, ten times or more. The rearrangement links TRBV28 to TRBJ2-7; no firm D call. V lost 8 bases and J 7 bases, leaving 18 bases between the germline ends. The CDR3 spans 13 residues. Germline assignment: CDR1 MDHEN and CDR2 SYDVKM. Here the CDR3 DNA reads TGTGCCAGCGTCGCCCGCACCTTGGGGGAGCAGTACTTC. Translating gives CASVARTLGEQYF.

This clonotype occurred many times. This chain joins TRBV18 and TRBJ2-4; 10 bases map to TRBD1. The CDR3 sequence is 15 residues long. V lost 6 bases, J lost 7 bases, and 9 bases stayed unmatched. Germline V gene lookup returns CDR1 KGHSH and CDR2 LQKENI. The CDR3 sequence is CASSLVAGQGNIQYF. For the CDR3, the DNA is TGTGCCAGCTCCCTCGTTGCGGGACAGGGGAACATTCAGTACTTC.

The chain joins TRBV24-1 to TRBJ2-3, with D possibly matching TRBD2 (6 bases). This CDR3 contains 14 residues. Trimming took off 7 bases at V and 1 base at J, with 11 bases between the two ends. The germline V gene encodes CDR1 KGHDR and CDR2 SFDVKD. The CDR3: CATSAGRGTDTQYF. The CDR3 coding sequence is TGTGCCACCAGCGCGGGACGGGGCACAGATACGCAGTATTTT.

At least ten counts were recorded for this clonotype. The V and J genes are TRBV5-5 and TRBJ2-1; D could derive from TRBD1 or TRBD2 (5 bases each). Trimming shortened V by 4 bases and J by 3 bases, and 14 bases separated the two germline ends. Germline CDR1 is SGHKS and CDR2 is YYEKEE (reference sequence). This CDR3 has 15 residues. In DNA form, the CDR3 reads TGTGCCAGCAGCCCGCAGGGACCCCGCTACAATGAGCAGTTCTTC. Translating gives CASSPQGPRYNEQFF.

Many counts were recorded for this clonotype. V is TRBV6-1 and J is TRBJ1-5; 9 nucleotides align to TRBD1. The CDR3 is 14 amino acids. The germline V gene has CDR1 MNHNS and CDR2 SASEGT. V lost 5 bases to trimming and J lost 3 bases; unmatched junction nucleotides: 2. Here the CDR3 DNA reads TGTGCCAGCAGTCGGACAGGGGCCAATCAGCCCCAGCATTTT. Translating it yields CASSRTGANQPQHF.

This clonotype was counted ten times or more. This CDR3 is CASRPKDGLDGETQYF. The CDR3 DNA reads TGTGCCAGCAGGCCCAAGGATGGACTAGATGGGGAGACCCAGTACTTC. The V and J genes are TRBV11-2 and TRBJ2-5, with 7 bases identical to TRBD2. The ends lost 6 bases at V and 5 bases at J; junction bases unmatched: 15. CDR3 length: 16 amino acids. Per germline, CDR1 SGHAT and CDR2 FQNNGV. The full variable domain, in which reference TRBV11-2 and TRBJ2-5 provide the parts outside the CDR3, is EAGVAQSPRYKIIEKRQSVAFWCNPISGHATLYWYQQILGQGPKLLIQFQNNGVVDDSQLPKDRFSAERLKGVDSTLKIQPAKLEDSAVYLCASRPKDGLDGETQYFGPGTRLLVL.

J is TRBJ1-1 and V is TRBV6-2 or TRBV6-3; 9 nucleotides match TRBD1. CDR1 is MNHEY, CDR2 SVGEGT, per germline. Trimming at V came to 6 bases and at J to 5 bases, leaving 13 bases not matched to a gene. The CDR3 length is 16 residues. CDR3 bases: TGTGCCAGCAGCCCACCCGGGACAGGGTTTGGTACTGAAGCTTTCTTT. Protein: CASSPPGTGFGTEAFF.

This clonotype was found many times. For the CDR3, the DNA is TGCGCCAGCAGCTTGGCCGCCCAGAACACTGAAGCTTTCTTT. Translated: CASSLAAQNTEAFF. J is TRBJ1-1 and V is TRBV5-1, with D hard to call. The CDR3 is 14 residues long. Germline V gene data show CDR1 as SGHRS and CDR2 as YFSETQ. Between the trimmed V and J ends, which lost 0 bases and 1 base, there was a span of 7 bases.

The sample holds many counts of this clonotype. The CDR3 loop reads CASSFRKAGGSTDTQYF. CDR3 coding DNA: TGTGCCAGCAGCTTCAGGAAGGCGGGAGGGAGCACAGATACGCAGTATTTT. The rearrangement links TRBV7-9 to TRBJ2-3, with TRBD2 identical over 9 bases. V dropped 3 bases and J dropped 0; count of bases not matched to a gene: 7. CDR1 is SEHNR, CDR2 FQNEAQ, per germline (reference sequence). This CDR3 is built from 17 residues.

The rearrangement uses TRBV12-3 or TRBV12-4 and TRBJ2-4; D not resolved. V was shortened by 5 bases and J by 2 bases, with 7 bases between the two germline ends. This CDR3 comprises 13 residues. The DNA for the CDR3 is TGTGCCAGCAGTCCCGAACCCAAAAACATTCAGTACTTC. It specifies CASSPEPKNIQYF.

J is TRBJ1-5 and V is TRBV19, with TRBD1 identical over 9 bases. This CDR3 has 15 residues. Trimming at V came to 3 bases and at J to 5 bases, leaving 5 bases not matched to a gene. Germline loops: CDR1 LNHDA, CDR2 SQIVND (reference sequence). CDR3 DNA sequence: TGTGCCAGTAGTATGGATACAGGGGGCTATCAGCCCCAGCATTTT. Translation gives CASSMDTGGYQPQHF.

This clonotype was found many times. This chain uses TRBV13 with TRBJ2-3; D is ambiguous. The V end was cut by 6 bases, the J end by 5 bases, with 9 bases between. Germline CDR1 PRHDT, CDR2 FYEKMQ (reference sequence). The CDR3 extends over 12 amino acids. CDR3 sequence reads: CASSSSGDTQYF. CDR3 DNA sequence: TGTGCCAGCAGTTCCAGTGGAGATACGCAGTATTTT.

CDR3 protein: CASSPNSLGQYF. In nucleotides, the CDR3 is TGTGCCAGCAGCCCCAACAGTTTGGGGCAGTACTTC. The chain uses TRBV7-9 and TRBJ2-7; D not certain. CDR1 and CDR2 from the germline V gene are SEHNR and FQNEAQ (reference sequence). The CDR3 totals 12 residues. V was clipped by 5 bases and J by 9 bases, with 14 bases between them. The complete variable domain, with remaining parts taken from reference TRBV7-9 and TRBJ2-7, reads DTGVSQNPRHKITKRGQNVTFRCDPISEHNRLYWYRQTLGQGPEFLTYFQNEAQLEKSRLLSDRFSAERPKGSFSTLEIQRTEQGDSAMYLCASSPNSLGQYFGPGTRLTVT.

This clonotype was found many times. The chain combines TRBV28 with TRBJ2-4; D is uncertain. CDR1 MDHEN and CDR2 SYDVKM come from the germline V gene. Trimming removed 5 bases from V and 0 bases from J, with 11 bases in between. The CDR3 is 15 residues long. The CDR3 reads CASSRVVLAKNIQYF. The DNA for the CDR3 is TGTGCCAGCAGTCGGGTAGTACTAGCCAAAAACATTCAGTACTTC.

This clonotype was picked up a small number of times. This rearrangement joins TRBV7-3 to TRBJ2-3; 9 bases are shared with TRBD2. The CDR3 has 16 residues. The germline CDR1 and CDR2 sequences are SGHTA and FQGTGA. The trim removed 2 bases at V and 0 bases at J, leaving 3 bases unmatched. This chain's CDR3 is CASSLGAGGSTDTQYF. The DNA for the CDR3 is TGTGCCAGCAGCTTAGGGGCGGGAGGGAGCACAGATACGCAGTATTTT.

The table lists this clonotype with many counts. CDR3 sequence: CASSYSFASGSPYEQYF. CDR3 nucleotide sequence: TGTGCCAGCAGTTACTCGTTTGCTAGCGGGAGCCCCTACGAGCAGTACTTC. The chain uses TRBV6-2 or TRBV6-3 and TRBJ2-7, with TRBD2 matching over 10 bases. The germline gives CDR1 MNHEY, CDR2 SVGEGT. Trimming removed 0 bases from V and 2 bases from J; junction bases left unmatched: 7. This CDR3 region has 17 residues.

The table lists this clonotype with a few counts. One junction end disagrees with the germline gene, perhaps due to a read error. The chain uses TRBV5-1 and TRBJ2-2; D possibly corresponds to TRBD1 (5 bases). Germline CDR1 reads SGHRS; CDR2 reads YFSETQ. The length of the CDR3 is 15 residues. CDR3 sequence: CASSLGADFTGELFF. The CDR3 DNA reads TGTGCCAGCAGCTTAGGGGCAGACTTCACCGGGGAGCTGTTTTTT.

This clonotype was detected only a few times. The V gene is TRBV14, the J gene TRBJ2-7; a weak D match, TRBD1 (6 bases). The CDR3 length is 16 residues. Germline CDR1 is SGHDN and CDR2 is FVKESK. V gave up 5 bases and J gave up 3 bases, with 20 bases separating them. In DNA, the CDR3 is TGTGCCAGCAGCGCCAACAGGGACCAGCCAATCTACGAGCAGTACTTC. It codes for CASSANRDQPIYEQYF.

The table lists this clonotype with a few counts. This chain joins TRBV5-6 and TRBJ2-7, with D unclear. The CDR3 is 13 residues long. Between the trimmed V and J ends, which lost 4 bases and 3 bases, there was a span of 11 bases. CDR1 is SGHDT and CDR2 is YYEEEE in the germline V gene. CDR3 region: CASSPGSLYEQYF. CDR3 bases: TGTGCCAGCAGCCCCGGGTCCCTCTACGAGCAGTACTTC.

The sample holds many counts of this clonotype. The rearrangement uses TRBV7-8 and TRBJ2-4, with 7 nucleotides matching TRBD1. This CDR3 spans 14 amino acids. The junction had 6 bases not matched to a gene; V was cut back by 2 bases and J by 8 bases. In germline, CDR1 is SGHVS, CDR2 FQNEAQ. CDR3 region: CASSLSGQRDIQYF. In DNA, the CDR3 is TGTGCCAGCAGCTTATCGGGACAGCGAGACATTCAGTACTTC.

This clonotype showed up many times. V and J are TRBV5-1 and TRBJ2-7, with 13 bases identical to TRBD2. The CDR3 has 16 residues. Trimming took 3 bases from V and 6 from J; bases not matched to a gene: 9. Per germline, CDR1 SGHRS and CDR2 YFSETQ. CDR3 region: CASSYHGLAGEGEQYF. As DNA, the CDR3 is TGCGCCAGCAGCTACCATGGACTAGCGGGAGAAGGCGAGCAGTACTTC.

In this sample, this clonotype turned up many times. The rearrangement links TRBV11-2 to TRBJ2-7; 9 positions agree with TRBD1. This CDR3 contains 19 residues. Germline-derived CDR1 and CDR2 are SGHAT and FQNNGV. The junction had 19 bases not matched to a gene; V was cut back by 4 bases and J by 3 bases. CDR3 in DNA: TGTGCCAGCAGCTATCAGTGGGGACAGGGTCGAGAAAACCTCTACGAGCAGTACTTC. It translates to CASSYQWGQGRENLYEQYF.

This clonotype was counted many times. The chain uses TRBV7-9 and TRBJ1-4; D ambiguous. Germline CDR1 and CDR2: SEHNR and FQNEAQ (reference sequence). Trimming left V 4 bases short and J 5 bases short, with 17 bases between. CDR3 size: 16 residues. The CDR3: CASSSQLRTANEKLFF. In DNA form, the CDR3 reads TGTGCCAGCAGCTCCCAGTTACGGACGGCAAATGAAAAACTGTTTTTT.